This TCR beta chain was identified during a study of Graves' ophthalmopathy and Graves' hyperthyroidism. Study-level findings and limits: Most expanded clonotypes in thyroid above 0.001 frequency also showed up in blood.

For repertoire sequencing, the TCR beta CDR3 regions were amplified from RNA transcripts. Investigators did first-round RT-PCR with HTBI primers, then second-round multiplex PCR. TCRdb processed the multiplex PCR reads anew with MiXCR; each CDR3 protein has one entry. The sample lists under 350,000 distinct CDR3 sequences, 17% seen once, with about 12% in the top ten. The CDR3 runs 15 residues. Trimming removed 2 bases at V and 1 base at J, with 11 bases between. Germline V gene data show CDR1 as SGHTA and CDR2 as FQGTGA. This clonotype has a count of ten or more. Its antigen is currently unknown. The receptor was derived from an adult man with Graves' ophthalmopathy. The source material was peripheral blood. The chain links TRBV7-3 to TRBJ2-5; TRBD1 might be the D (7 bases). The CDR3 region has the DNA TGTGCCAGCAGCTTAGCGGGACAGACCCAAGAGACCCAGTACTTC. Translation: CASSLAGQTQETQYF.